The 16 T cell receptor beta chains in this list originate from one sample, sequenced in a study of blood T cell repertoires in COVID-19 (dated by TCRdb to 2018 to 2020). Library preparation used the immunoSEQ multiplex PCR assay. TCRdb re-hosts the immuneACCESS table, in-frame sequences only. Its copies lack some clones; in the studies checked, an unresolved V gene accounts for under half of them, and the cause for the rest is not known. The sample profile shows a few hundred thousand clones; 89% of them were found once. In total, the top ten clones hold almost 9.5% of the sample. The sequenced sample consisted of PBMCs or T cells enriched from blood (not recorded which). These receptors originate from a woman between 25 and 40 years old who had recovered from COVID-19.

This chain links TRBV2 with TRBJ1-1; 8 nucleotides match TRBD1. After removal of 6 bases from V and 8 bases from J, the junction contained 8 bases not matched to a gene. The germline gives CDR1 SNHLY, CDR2 FYNNEI. This CDR3 is built from 13 residues. CDR3: CASRDRGLGEAFF. CDR3 in DNA: TGTGCCAGCAGAGACAGGGGCTTAGGGGAAGCTTTCTTT.

The chain employs TRBV28 and TRBJ1-2; 7 positions agree with TRBD1. The trim removed 6 bases at V and 5 bases at J, leaving 15 bases unmatched. Germline V lookup: CDR1 MDHEN, CDR2 SYDVKM. The CDR3 has 16 residues. The CDR3 sequence is CASSVGQGTETYGYTF. Written as DNA, the CDR3 is TGTGCCAGCAGCGTTGGTCAGGGGACAGAGACTTATGGCTACACCTTC.

Only a few counts were recorded for this clone. The gene calls are TRBV7-9 and TRBJ1-2; 9 bases align to TRBD1. The CDR3 length is 13 residues. V dropped 1 base and J dropped 6; count of bases not matched to a gene: 0. The germline V gene encodes CDR1 SEHNR and CDR2 FQNEAQ (reference sequence). In DNA form, the CDR3 reads TGTGCCAGCAGCTTAGGACAGGGGGATGGCTACACCTTC. Its translation is CASSLGQGDGYTF.

V and J are TRBV6-2 or TRBV6-3 and TRBJ2-1, with no clear D. This CDR3 contains 12 residues. The V and J ends lost 6 bases and 9 bases respectively, with 12 bases between them. Germline CDR1 is MNHEY and CDR2 is SVGEGT. The CDR3 here is CASSHRVGEQFF. Written as DNA, the CDR3 is TGTGCCAGCAGCCACAGAGTAGGTGAGCAGTTCTTC.

This clone turned up a few times. This chain uses TRBV2 with TRBJ1-2; TRBD1 agrees at 9 bases. Looked up from germline, CDR1 is SNHLY and CDR2 is FYNNEI. The CDR3 extends over 10 amino acids. With V trimmed by 6 bases and J by 14 bases, 4 bases remained unmatched. The CDR3 DNA follows: TGTGCCAGCAGCGTGGACAGGGGAACCTTC. Its protein product is CASSVDRGTF.

The V gene is TRBV6-2 or TRBV6-3, the J gene TRBJ1-1; 11 bases agree with TRBD1. The CDR3 length is 16 residues. With V trimmed by 5 bases and J by 1 base, 6 bases remained unmatched. Germline CDR1 MNHEY, CDR2 SVGEGT. CDR3 protein: CASSTDRGLANTEAFF. The CDR3 coding sequence is TGTGCCAGCAGTACGGACAGGGGGCTCGCGAACACTGAAGCTTTCTTT.

CDR3 sequence: CASSVEGDPYNEQFF. CDR3 DNA: TGTGCCAGCAGCGTAGAAGGGGATCCCTACAATGAGCAGTTCTTC. V and J are TRBV9 and TRBJ2-1; a possible D gene is TRBD1 (5 bases). The CDR3 runs 15 residues. Germline V lookup: CDR1 SGDLS, CDR2 YYNGEE. V was cut by 0 bases and J by 2 bases, with 9 bases left in between.

The chain uses TRBV29-1 and TRBJ2-7; maybe TRBD1 (6 bases). Germline V gene sequence: CDR1 SQVTM, CDR2 ANQGSEA. With 4 bases removed from V and 6 bases from J, the gap between germline ends came to 13 bases. The length of the CDR3 is 12 residues. The CDR3 DNA is TGCAGCGTTGTTCGAGACAGGCGCGAGCAGTACTTC. The encoded protein is CSVVRDRREQYF.

This sequence joins TRBV6-5 and TRBJ1-5; D is uncertain. The CDR3 contains 13 residues. In germline, CDR1 is MNHEY, CDR2 SVGAGI. V was shortened by 0 bases and J by 6 bases, with 6 bases between the two germline ends. CDR3 in amino acids: CASSYSVAQPQHF. The CDR3 nucleotides read TGTGCCAGCAGTTACTCGGTGGCTCAGCCCCAGCATTTT.

The rearrangement uses TRBV9 and TRBJ2-2; TRBD2 is a possible D gene (6 bases). The ends were cut back, 4 bases at V and 13 bases at J, with 14 bases in the middle. Germline V gene data show CDR1 as SGDLS and CDR2 as YYNGEE. This CDR3 comprises 12 residues. The DNA of the CDR3 is TGTGCCAGCAGCCCACGACTAGGCGGGCTGTTTTTT. This codes for CASSPRLGGLFF.

Here the CDR3 reads CASSGGIFNEKLFF. DNA for the CDR3: TGTGCCAGCAGTGGCGGCATCTTTAATGAAAAACTGTTTTTT. V is TRBV2 and J is TRBJ1-4; no definite D call. Between the trimmed V and J ends, which lost 4 bases and 4 bases, there was a span of 10 bases. Germline values: CDR1 SNHLY, CDR2 FYNNEI. The CDR3 sequence is 14 residues long.

DNA of the CDR3: TGCAGTGCGAGCAGCGGTCTCGAGCAGTACTTC. Translated, it gives CSASSGLEQYF. This chain links TRBV20-1 with TRBJ2-7; tentative D call: TRBD2 (5 bases). The germline CDR1 and CDR2 sequences are DFQATT and SNEGSKA (reference sequence). The CDR3 runs 11 residues. Trimming removed 6 bases from V and 6 bases from J, with 12 bases in between.

The chain uses TRBV29-1 and TRBJ1-2; no definite D call. Deletions cut 6 bases from V and 8 bases from J, with 19 bases between. This CDR3 region has 13 residues. Looked up from germline, CDR1 is SQVTM and CDR2 is ANQGSEA. The CDR3 region is CSVVLFLGGGYTF. Written as DNA, the CDR3 is TGCAGCGTCGTACTCTTTTTAGGAGGCGGCTACACCTTC.

This chain joins TRBV19 and TRBJ2-1; no definite D call. CDR3 length equals 14 residues. Germline lookup yields CDR1 LNHDA and CDR2 SQIVND (reference sequence). The ends were cut back, 2 bases at V and 4 bases at J, with 9 bases in the middle. DNA of the CDR3: TGTGCCAGTAGTATATCCCCTAATTACAATGAGCAGTTCTTC. Protein sequence: CASSISPNYNEQFF.

The chain is built from TRBV6-5 and TRBJ2-7; D possibly corresponds to TRBD1 (5 bases). V lost 5 bases and J lost 1, with 12 bases in between. Germline assignment: CDR1 MNHEY and CDR2 SVGAGI. The CDR3 runs 14 residues. CDR3 bases: TGTGCCAGCAGTCCGACAGCGATTTCCTACGAGCAGTACTTC. This gives the protein CASSPTAISYEQYF.

The rearrangement joins TRBV15 to TRBJ2-7; D not resolved. Germline V gene lookup returns CDR1 LNHNV and CDR2 YYDKDF (reference sequence). CDR3 length equals 15 residues. V dropped 0 bases and J dropped 3 bases, with 12 bases sitting between them. CDR3 protein: CATSRDLASGYEQYF. CDR3 sequence (DNA): TGTGCCACCAGCAGAGATTTAGCTAGTGGCTACGAGCAGTACTTC.